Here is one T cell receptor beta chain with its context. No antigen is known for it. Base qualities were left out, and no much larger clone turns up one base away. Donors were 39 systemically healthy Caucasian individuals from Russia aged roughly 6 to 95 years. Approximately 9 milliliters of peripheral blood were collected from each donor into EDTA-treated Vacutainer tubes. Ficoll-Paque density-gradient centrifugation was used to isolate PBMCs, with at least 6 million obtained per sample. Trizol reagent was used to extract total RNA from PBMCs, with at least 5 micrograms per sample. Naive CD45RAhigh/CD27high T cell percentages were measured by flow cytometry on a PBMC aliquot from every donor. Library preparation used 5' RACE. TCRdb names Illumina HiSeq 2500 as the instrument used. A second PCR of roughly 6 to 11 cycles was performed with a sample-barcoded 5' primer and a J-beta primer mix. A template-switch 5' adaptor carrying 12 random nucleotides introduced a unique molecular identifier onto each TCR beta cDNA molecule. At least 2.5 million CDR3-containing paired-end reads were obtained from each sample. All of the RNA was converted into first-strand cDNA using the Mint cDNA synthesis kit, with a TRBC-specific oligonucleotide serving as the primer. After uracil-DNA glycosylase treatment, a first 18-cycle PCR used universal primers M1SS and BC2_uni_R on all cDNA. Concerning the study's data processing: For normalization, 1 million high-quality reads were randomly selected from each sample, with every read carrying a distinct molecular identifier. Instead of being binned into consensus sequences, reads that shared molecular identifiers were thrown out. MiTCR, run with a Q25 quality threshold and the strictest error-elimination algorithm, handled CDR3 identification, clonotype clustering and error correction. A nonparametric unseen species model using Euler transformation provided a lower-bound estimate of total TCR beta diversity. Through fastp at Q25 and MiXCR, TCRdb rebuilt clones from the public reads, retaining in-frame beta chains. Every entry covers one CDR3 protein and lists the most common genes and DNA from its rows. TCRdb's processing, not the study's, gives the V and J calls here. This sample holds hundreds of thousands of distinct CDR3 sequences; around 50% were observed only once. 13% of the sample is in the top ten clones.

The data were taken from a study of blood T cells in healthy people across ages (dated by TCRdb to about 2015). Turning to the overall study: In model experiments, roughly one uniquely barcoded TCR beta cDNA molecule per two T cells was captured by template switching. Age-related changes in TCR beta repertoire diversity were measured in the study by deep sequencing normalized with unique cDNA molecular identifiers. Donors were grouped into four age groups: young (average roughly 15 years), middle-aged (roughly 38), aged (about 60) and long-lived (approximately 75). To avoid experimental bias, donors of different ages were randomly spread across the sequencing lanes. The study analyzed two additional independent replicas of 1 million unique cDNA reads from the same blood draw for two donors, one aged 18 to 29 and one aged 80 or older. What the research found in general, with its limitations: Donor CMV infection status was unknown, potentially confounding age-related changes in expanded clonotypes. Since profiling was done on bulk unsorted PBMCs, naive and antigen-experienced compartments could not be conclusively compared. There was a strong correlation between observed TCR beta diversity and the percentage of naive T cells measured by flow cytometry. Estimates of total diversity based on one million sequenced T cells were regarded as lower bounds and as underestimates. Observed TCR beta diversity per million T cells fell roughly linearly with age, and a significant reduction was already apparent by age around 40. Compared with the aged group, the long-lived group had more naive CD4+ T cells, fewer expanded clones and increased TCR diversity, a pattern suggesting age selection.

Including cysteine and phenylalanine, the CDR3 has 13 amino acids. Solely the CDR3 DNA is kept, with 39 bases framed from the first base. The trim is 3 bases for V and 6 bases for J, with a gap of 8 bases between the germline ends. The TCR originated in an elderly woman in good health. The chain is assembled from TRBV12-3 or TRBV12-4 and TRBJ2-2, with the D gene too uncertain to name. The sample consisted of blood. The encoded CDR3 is CASSLSAAGELFF. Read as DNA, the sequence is TGTGCCAGCAGTTTGTCGGCGGCCGGGGAGCTGTTTTTT.